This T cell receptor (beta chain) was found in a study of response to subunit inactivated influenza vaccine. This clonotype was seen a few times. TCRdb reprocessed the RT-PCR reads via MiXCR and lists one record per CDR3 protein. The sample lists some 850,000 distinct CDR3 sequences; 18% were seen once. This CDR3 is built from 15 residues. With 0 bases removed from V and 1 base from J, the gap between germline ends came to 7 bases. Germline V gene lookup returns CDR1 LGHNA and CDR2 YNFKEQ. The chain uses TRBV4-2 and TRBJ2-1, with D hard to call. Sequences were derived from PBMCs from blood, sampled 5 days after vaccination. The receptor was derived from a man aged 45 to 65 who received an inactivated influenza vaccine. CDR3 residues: CASSQDLNSYNEQFF. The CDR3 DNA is TGTGCCAGCAGCCAAGATCTGAATTCCTACAATGAGCAGTTCTTC.